The 14 T cell receptor beta chains reported below all come from one sample, sequenced in a study of PD-L1 blockade in urothelial cancer. Time point noted: pretreatment peripheral blood. Clones were read by immunoSEQ multiplex PCR, and TCRdb kept only the in-frame ones, dropping some. The sample has tens of thousands of clones; over 75% are singletons. Here the sequenced sample was PBMCs, taken around atezolizumab (anti-PD-L1) treatment. The source is a man aged 65 to 85 with urothelial cancer.

The V gene is TRBV15, the J gene TRBJ2-1; 8 bases match TRBD1. The CDR3 is 15 amino acids. The trim removed 4 bases at V and 9 bases at J, leaving 11 bases unmatched. Germline V gives CDR1 LNHNV, CDR2 YYDKDF (reference sequence). The CDR3 here is CATSIDSRGQVEQFF. CDR3 coding DNA: TGTGCCACCAGCATTGACTCCAGGGGGCAGGTTGAGCAGTTCTTC.

V is TRBV7-2 and J is TRBJ2-1; 7 bases map to TRBD2. Germline values: CDR1 SGHTA, CDR2 FQGNSA. V lost 4 bases to trimming and J lost 5 bases; unmatched junction nucleotides: 5. The length of the CDR3 is 14 residues. The CDR3: CASSWGLQNNEQFF. CDR3 nucleotides: TGTGCCAGCAGCTGGGGACTACAAAACAATGAGCAGTTCTTC. Complete variable domain (other parts from reference TRBV7-2 and TRBJ2-1): GAGVSQSPSNKVTEKGKDVELRCDPISGHTALYWYRQSLGQGLEFLIYFQGNSAPDKSGLPSDRFSAERTGGSVSTLTIQRTQQEDSAVYLCASSWGLQNNEQFFGPGTRLTVL.

The V call is TRBV7-6, the J call TRBJ2-1; perhaps TRBD2 as D (5 bases). The germline V gene has CDR1 SGHVS and CDR2 FNYEAQ. V was cut by 3 bases and J by 3 bases, with 9 bases left in between. The CDR3 loop spans 14 amino acids. CDR3 amino acids: CASSFYGGYNEQFF. For the CDR3, the DNA is TGTGCCAGCAGCTTCTATGGAGGCTACAATGAGCAGTTCTTC.

The J gene is TRBJ2-3, the V gene TRBV7-9, with 10 bases lining up with TRBD1. Germline CDR1 reads SEHNR; CDR2 reads FQNEAQ (reference sequence). The length of the CDR3 is 18 residues. V lost 5 bases and J lost 1; bases outside the gene matches: 12. The CDR3 DNA is TGTGCCAGCAGCCACCTATGGGACAGGGGTCAGGGCACAGATACGCAGTATTTT. It yields the protein CASSHLWDRGQGTDTQYF.

The chain carries TRBV11-3 and TRBJ2-7, with TRBD1 matching over 12 bases. CDR3 length: 15 residues. Germline V gene lookup returns CDR1 SGHNT and CDR2 YENEEA. V lost 5 bases and J lost 5; bases outside the gene matches: 7. This chain's CDR3 is CASSKSGTGGDEQYF. The CDR3, as DNA: TGTGCCAGCAGCAAAAGTGGGACAGGGGGCGACGAGCAGTACTTC.

The chain uses TRBV6-5 and TRBJ2-5; possibly TRBD2 for D (6 bases). The CDR3 loop spans 13 amino acids. CDR1 is MNHEY, CDR2 SVGAGI, per germline. The V end was cut by 7 bases, the J end by 4 bases, with 13 bases between. The CDR3 nucleotides are TGTGCCAGCACTCGCGGAGGGGTAGAGACCCAGTACTTC. Amino acid sequence: CASTRGGVETQYF.

V gene TRBV5-1 combines with J gene TRBJ2-6, with D possibly TRBD1 on 6 matching bases. Germline V CDR1 and CDR2: SGHRS, YFSETQ. The CDR3 extends over 17 amino acids. V dropped 4 bases and J dropped 2 bases, with 16 bases sitting between them. The CDR3 region has the DNA TGCGCCAGCAGCCTAGTCGGACAGCTCACTGGGGCCAACGTCCTGACTTTC. Translating it yields CASSLVGQLTGANVLTF.

The rearrangement links TRBV25-1 to TRBJ2-1, with 7 bases that match TRBD2. CDR3 length equals 16 residues. Germline V gene data show CDR1 as MGHDK and CDR2 as SYGVNS. The V segment lost 3 bases and the J segment 8 bases; nucleotides outside the gene matches: 13. The CDR3 nucleotides read TGTGCCAGCAGTGATCGTGGACTAGTGGGTCCCGATGAGCAGTTCTTC. Translating gives CASSDRGLVGPDEQFF.

This clone was picked up a small number of times. The rearrangement uses TRBV7-6 and TRBJ1-1; 11 nucleotides align to TRBD1. V gave up 4 bases and J gave up 0 bases; unmatched junction bases: 4. The CDR3 covers 16 residues. CDR1 is SGHVS, CDR2 FNYEAQ, per germline. The CDR3 loop reads CASSYRDRGMNTEAFF. CDR3 sequence (DNA): TGTGCCAGCAGCTACCGGGACAGGGGGATGAACACTGAAGCTTTCTTT.

The V call is TRBV28, the J call TRBJ2-7; 9 nucleotides agree with TRBD2. CDR1 is MDHEN and CDR2 is SYDVKM in the germline V gene. After removal of 5 bases from V and 9 bases from J, the junction contained 14 bases not matched to a gene. The CDR3 runs to 15 residues. The CDR3: CASSLAGRENWGQYF. CDR3 nucleotides: TGTGCCAGCAGTCTAGCGGGAAGGGAAAATTGGGGGCAGTACTTC.

This chain joins TRBV28 and TRBJ2-5, with 11 positions matching TRBD2. The CDR3 totals 14 residues. Germline V gene lookup returns CDR1 MDHEN and CDR2 SYDVKM. V trimming: 7 bases; J trimming: 2 bases; junction bases outside the gene matches: 3. DNA for the CDR3: TGTGCCAGCACGGCTAGCGGGAGGCAAGAGACCCAGTACTTC. It yields the protein CASTASGRQETQYF.

This clone showed up just once. The V call is TRBV9, the J call TRBJ1-3; D is perhaps TRBD1 (5 bases). CDR1 and CDR2 from the germline V gene are SGDLS and YYNGEE. The germline V and J ends were trimmed by 3 bases and 0 bases, with 7 bases remaining between them. The CDR3 extends over 14 amino acids. CDR3 nucleotides: TGTGCCAGCAGCGCCGACAGCTCTGGAAACACCATATATTTT. This translates into CASSADSSGNTIYF.

This chain connects TRBV4-1 to TRBJ1-1; possibly TRBD1 for D (5 bases). Trimming took 2 bases from V and 3 from J, leaving 10 bases between them. The CDR3 consists of 14 residues. In germline, CDR1 is MGHRA, CDR2 YSYEKL. CDR3 sequence: CASSQRGTDTEAFF. The CDR3 coding sequence is TGCGCCAGCAGCCAAAGGGGTACGGACACTGAAGCTTTCTTT.

V is TRBV15 and J is TRBJ2-1; possible D gene TRBD2, 6 bases. Germline values: CDR1 LNHNV, CDR2 YYDKDF (reference sequence). Between the trimmed V and J ends, which lost 4 bases and 3 bases, there was a span of 13 bases. The CDR3 has 15 residues. The CDR3 DNA follows: TGTGCCACCAGCAAAGAAGCGGGTTTCTACAATGAGCAGTTCTTC. Its translation: CATSKEAGFYNEQFF.